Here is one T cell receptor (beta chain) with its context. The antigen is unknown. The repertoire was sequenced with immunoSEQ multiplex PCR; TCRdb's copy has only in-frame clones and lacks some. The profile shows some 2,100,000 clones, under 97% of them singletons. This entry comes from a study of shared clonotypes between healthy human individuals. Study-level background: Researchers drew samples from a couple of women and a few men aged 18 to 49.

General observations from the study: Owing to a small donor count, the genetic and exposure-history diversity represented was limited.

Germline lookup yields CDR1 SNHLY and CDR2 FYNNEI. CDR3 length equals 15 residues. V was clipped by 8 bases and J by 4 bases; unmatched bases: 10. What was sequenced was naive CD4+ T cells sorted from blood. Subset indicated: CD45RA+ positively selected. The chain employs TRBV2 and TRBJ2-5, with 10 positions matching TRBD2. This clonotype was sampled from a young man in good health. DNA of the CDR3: TGTGCCAGCGGAGCCGGGACTAGCGTTGGAGAGACCCAGTACTTC. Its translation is CASGAGTSVGETQYF. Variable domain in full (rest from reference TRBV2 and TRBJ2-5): EPEVTQTPSHQVTQMGQEVILRCVPISNHLYFYWYRQILGQKVEFLVSFYNNEISEKSEIFDDQFSVERPDGSNFTLKIRSTKLEDSAMYFCASGAGTSVGETQYFGPGTRLLVL.